This passage covers 23 T cell receptor beta chains from one sample sequenced in a study of naive CD8 T cells in extremely preterm neonates. Produced via immunoSEQ multiplex PCR; TCRdb's table is partial and in-frame only. This sample has approximately 7,400 clones, with approximately 97% found just once. The sample consisted of naive CD8+ T cells from blood. Every receptor here comes from a human donor in good health.

The V gene is TRBV7-3, the J gene TRBJ1-1; D call uncertain. Trimming left V 0 bases short and J 1 base short, with 6 bases between. The germline gives CDR1 SGHTA, CDR2 FQGTGA. The CDR3 totals 14 residues. CDR3: CASSLTSGNTEAFF. CDR3 sequence (DNA): TGTGCCAGCAGCTTAACTAGTGGGAACACTGAAGCTTTCTTT.

The chain combines TRBV11-2 with TRBJ2-2, with D tentatively TRBD2 (5 bases). This CDR3 is 16 amino acids long. Trimming stripped 4 bases from V and 3 bases from J, with 15 bases between. Germline V CDR1 and CDR2: SGHAT, FQNNGV. CDR3 loop: CASSSRGVEYTGELFF. The CDR3 DNA is TGTGCCAGCAGCTCTCGGGGAGTAGAGTACACCGGGGAGCTGTTTTTT. Full variable domain (outside the CDR3, taken from reference TRBV11-2 and TRBJ2-2): EAGVAQSPRYKIIEKRQSVAFWCNPISGHATLYWYQQILGQGPKLLIQFQNNGVVDDSQLPKDRFSAERLKGVDSTLKIQPAKLEDSAVYLCASSSRGVEYTGELFFGEGSRLTVL.

The chain employs TRBV27 and TRBJ2-1, with TRBD2 matching over 7 bases. Germline-derived CDR1 and CDR2 are MNHEY and SMNVEV (reference sequence). With 2 bases clipped from V and 1 base from J, the junction kept 2 bases outside the gene matches. The CDR3 totals 15 residues. The CDR3 spells CASSLVGGSYNEQFF. In nucleotides, the CDR3 is TGTGCCAGCAGTTTAGTGGGAGGGTCCTACAATGAGCAGTTCTTC.

The V call is TRBV2, the J call TRBJ2-3; 7 bases agree with TRBD1. Unmatched junction bases numbered 8, after V lost 6 bases and J lost 2 bases. The CDR3 has 15 amino acids. Germline assignment: CDR1 SNHLY and CDR2 FYNNEI. The CDR3 is CASRPGQRITDTQYF. The CDR3, as DNA: TGTGCCAGCAGGCCGGGACAGAGAATCACAGATACGCAGTATTTT.

The chain combines TRBV6-5 with TRBJ1-2; 10 nucleotides agree with TRBD1. The CDR3 is 14 amino acids. V was clipped by 6 bases and J by 3 bases; unmatched bases: 4. The germline gives CDR1 MNHEY, CDR2 SVGAGI. As DNA, the CDR3 is TGTGCCAGCAGGACCGGGACAGGGGACTATGGCTACACCTTC. Residues: CASRTGTGDYGYTF.

The V gene is TRBV6-6, the J gene TRBJ2-7, with TRBD1 matching over 7 bases. The CDR3 covers 14 residues. J was trimmed by 2 bases and V by 7 bases; bases with no gene match: 8. The germline V gene encodes CDR1 MNHNY and CDR2 SVGAGI (reference sequence). The CDR3 sequence is CASIGTEPTYEQYV. The CDR3 nucleotides read TGTGCCAGCATAGGGACAGAGCCTACCTACGAGCAGTACGTC.

The genes are TRBV4-1 and TRBJ2-1; D may be TRBD1 (6 bases). Germline assignment: CDR1 MGHRA and CDR2 YSYEKL. The CDR3 is made up of 17 amino acids. Between the trimmed V and J ends, which lost 4 bases and 6 bases, there was a span of 22 bases. The CDR3 DNA follows: TGCGCCAGCAGCCGCGGAATGGGGGCTGTTTACTCCAATGAGCAGTTCTTC. Amino acid sequence: CASSRGMGAVYSNEQFF.

The chain links TRBV19 to TRBJ2-1; 8 bases map to TRBD2. The junction had 9 bases not matched to a gene; V was cut back by 5 bases and J by 0 bases. The CDR3 extends over 17 amino acids. Per germline, CDR1 LNHDA and CDR2 SQIVND (reference sequence). This CDR3 reads CASSLRWLAGSYNEQFF. The DNA for the CDR3 is TGTGCCAGTAGTCTCCGCTGGCTAGCGGGCTCCTACAATGAGCAGTTCTTC.

This clone has a handful of counts. The rearrangement joins TRBV7-2 to TRBJ2-3; TRBD2 might be the D (7 bases). The CDR3 extends over 16 amino acids. Germline V gene data show CDR1 as SGHTA and CDR2 as FQGNSA. V was shortened by 1 base and J by 4 bases, with 15 bases between the two germline ends. CDR3 residues: CASSLEGGEVADTQYF. The CDR3 coding sequence is TGTGCCAGCAGCTTAGAGGGGGGGGAGGTCGCAGATACGCAGTATTTT.

The CDR3 nucleotides are TGTGCCAGCAGCCCGGCCGGGGGGCAAGGAGATACGCAGTATTTT. Amino acid sequence: CASSPAGGQGDTQYF. The V call is TRBV5-6, the J call TRBJ2-3; D perhaps matches TRBD2 (7 bases). Trimming cost V 4 bases and J 5 bases, with 17 bases left between them. The CDR3 spans 15 residues. The germline V gene has CDR1 SGHDT and CDR2 YYEEEE.

The chain is built from TRBV5-6 and TRBJ1-2; no clear D gene. There are 13 residues in the CDR3. Germline loops: CDR1 SGHDT, CDR2 YYEEEE. The V end was cut by 9 bases, the J end by 2 bases, with 14 bases between. DNA for the CDR3: TGTGCCACCCAGCTAGGCAGCAACTATGGCTACACCTTC. Protein sequence: CATQLGSNYGYTF.

The rearrangement uses TRBV7-9 and TRBJ2-1, with TRBD2 identical over 12 bases. The CDR3 is 16 amino acids. Trimming took 5 bases from V and 7 from J; bases not matched to a gene: 9. In germline, CDR1 is SEHNR, CDR2 FQNEAQ (reference sequence). The CDR3: CASSLIGTSGQNEQFF. CDR3 sequence (DNA): TGTGCCAGCAGCCTCATAGGGACTAGCGGGCAAAATGAGCAGTTCTTC.

The rearrangement joins TRBV4-2 to TRBJ2-5, with a possible D match to TRBD1 (6 bases). Germline CDR1 is LGHNA and CDR2 is YNFKEQ. The V end lost 3 bases, the J end lost 4 bases, and 15 bases lay between the germline ends. CDR3 length equals 15 residues. The CDR3 nucleotides read TGTGCCAGCAGCCAGACCGGACAGTCTCGAGAGACCCAGTACTTC. It codes for CASSQTGQSRETQYF.

This clone came up once. The chain combines TRBV5-6 with TRBJ2-3, with D possibly TRBD1 on 6 matching bases. Trimming cost V 4 bases and J 4 bases, with 13 bases left between them. The V gene's germline CDR1 is SGHDT and CDR2 YYEEEE. This CDR3 is built from 14 residues. The CDR3 loop is CASSLGAGSDTQYF. CDR3 nucleotides: TGTGCCAGCAGCCTGGGGGCGGGTTCAGATACGCAGTATTTT.

CDR3 in DNA: TGTGCCAGCATCGGAGTTGGAAAAGACAGGGCGGGAAACACCATATATTTT. Its protein product is CASIGVGKDRAGNTIYF. The chain is built from TRBV25-1 and TRBJ1-3; 7 positions agree with TRBD1. Germline V lookup: CDR1 MGHDK, CDR2 SYGVNS. V shed 7 bases, J shed 4 bases, and the junction held 16 bases outside the gene matches. This CDR3 is 17 amino acids long.

The chain recombines TRBV13 with TRBJ1-4; 7 bases are a match to TRBD1. V lost 6 bases to trimming and J lost 1 base; unmatched junction nucleotides: 5. In germline, CDR1 is PRHDT, CDR2 FYEKMQ (reference sequence). The CDR3 has 15 residues. The CDR3 nucleotides read TGTGCCAGCAGAAAGAACAGGGGAACTAATGAAAAACTGTTTTTT. Translation gives CASRKNRGTNEKLFF.

J is TRBJ2-7 and V is TRBV27, with 11 bases lining up with TRBD2. Trimming took 2 bases from V and 0 from J; bases not matched to a gene: 3. Per germline, CDR1 MNHEY and CDR2 SMNVEV (reference sequence). This CDR3 spans 16 amino acids. The CDR3 nucleotides are TGTGCCAGCAGTTTACTCCTAGCGGGGGGCTCCTACGAGCAGTACTTC. It yields the protein CASSLLLAGGSYEQYF.

V gene TRBV6-5 combines with J gene TRBJ1-6, with D unclear. From germline, CDR1 is MNHEY and CDR2 SVGAGI. The length of the CDR3 is 14 residues. Trimming left V 6 bases short and J 7 bases short, with 13 bases between. CDR3: CASRVLMENSPLHF. In nucleotides, the CDR3 is TGTGCCAGCAGGGTTCTAATGGAGAATTCACCCCTCCACTTT.

This sequence joins TRBV4-3 and TRBJ2-4, with D perhaps matching TRBD2 (5 bases). Per germline, CDR1 LGHNA and CDR2 YSLEER. The CDR3 consists of 19 residues. With 0 bases removed from V and 0 bases from J, the gap between germline ends came to 18 bases. CDR3 amino acids: CASSQEVVADLLAKNIQYF. The CDR3 DNA follows: TGCGCCAGCAGCCAAGAAGTTGTGGCGGACTTACTAGCCAAAAACATTCAGTACTTC.

This rearrangement joins TRBV19 to TRBJ2-1; 8 bases are a match to TRBD2. V was pared by 1 base and J by 4 bases, with 6 bases of the junction left unmatched. The CDR3 contains 16 residues. Germline CDR1 LNHDA, CDR2 SQIVND (reference sequence). CDR3 sequence reads: CASSIVSGGAYNEQFF. Here the CDR3 DNA reads TGTGCCAGTAGTATAGTGTCCGGGGGGGCGTACAATGAGCAGTTCTTC. Filled out from reference TRBV19 and TRBJ2-1, the complete variable domain reads DGGITQSPKYLFRKEGQNVTLSCEQNLNHDAMYWYRQDPGQGLRLIYYSQIVNDFQKGDIAEGYSVSREKKESFPLTVTSAQKNPTAFYLCASSIVSGGAYNEQFFGPGTRLTVL.

The chain has TRBV11-2 and TRBJ2-5; TRBD1 is a possible D gene (6 bases). Trimming left V 5 bases short and J 1 base short, with 14 bases between. The CDR3 has 15 amino acids. Per germline, CDR1 SGHAT and CDR2 FQNNGV. The CDR3 DNA sequence: TGTGCCAGCAGCCATTCAAGGACAGCCCAAGAGACCCAGTACTTC. Its protein product is CASSHSRTAQETQYF.

The chain joins TRBV7-9 to TRBJ2-5; 14 bases line up with TRBD2. Germline V gene data show CDR1 as SEHNR and CDR2 as FQNEAQ (reference sequence). The CDR3 runs 17 residues. J was trimmed by 3 bases and V by 5 bases; bases with no gene match: 8. CDR3: CASSTRTSGGQKETQYF. In DNA, the CDR3 is TGTGCCAGCAGCACTCGGACTAGCGGGGGGCAAAAAGAGACCCAGTACTTC. The full variable domain, completed using reference TRBV7-9 and TRBJ2-5, is DTGVSQNPRHKITKRGQNVTFRCDPISEHNRLYWYRQTLGQGPEFLTYFQNEAQLEKSRLLSDRFSAERPKGSFSTLEIQRTEQGDSAMYLCASSTRTSGGQKETQYFGPGTRLLVL.

The chain recombines TRBV4-1 with TRBJ2-2; 8 bases match TRBD2. CDR1 MGHRA and CDR2 YSYEKL come from the germline V gene. The CDR3 runs 19 residues. Losses at the gene ends were 0 bases for V and 1 base for J; bases not matched to a gene: 10. The CDR3 region has the DNA TGCGCCAGCAGCCAAGACCCTATCGTGGCGGGAGGGAACACCGGGGAGCTGTTTTTT. Its translation is CASSQDPIVAGGNTGELFF.